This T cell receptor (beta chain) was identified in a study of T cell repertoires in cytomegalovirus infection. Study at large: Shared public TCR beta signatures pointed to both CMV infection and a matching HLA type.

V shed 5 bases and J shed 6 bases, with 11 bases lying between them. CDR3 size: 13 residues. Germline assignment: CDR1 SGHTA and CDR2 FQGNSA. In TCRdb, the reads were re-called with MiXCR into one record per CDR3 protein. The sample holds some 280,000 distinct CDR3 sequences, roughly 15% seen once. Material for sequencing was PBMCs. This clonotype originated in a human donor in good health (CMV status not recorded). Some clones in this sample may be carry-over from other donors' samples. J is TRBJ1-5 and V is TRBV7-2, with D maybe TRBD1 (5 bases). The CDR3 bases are TGTGCCAGCAGCGAAAGGGGACGTCAGCCCCAGCATTTT. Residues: CASSERGRQPQHF. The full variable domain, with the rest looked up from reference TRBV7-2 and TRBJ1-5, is GAGVSQSPSNKVTEKGKDVELRCDPISGHTALYWYRQSLGQGLEFLIYFQGNSAPDKSGLPSDRFSAERTGGSVSTLTIQRTQQEDSAVYLCASSERGRQPQHFGDGTRLSIL.